These 28 T cell receptor beta chains share one sample of origin, sequenced in a study of cytomegalovirus exposure and HLA in healthy donors. 60 Vbeta and 13 Jbeta primers were used in PCR. This table comes from immunoSEQ multiplex PCR, and its TCRdb copy is limited to in-frame clones, with some not included. The data contain 100,000 to 150,000 clones, about 81% of them seen just once; the ten biggest clones take up about 1.1%. Sequenced: PBMCs. The receptors come from a woman younger than 45 in good health and CMV-seronegative.

The gene calls are TRBV18 and TRBJ2-3, with unresolved D. Germline CDR1 KGHSH, CDR2 LQKENI. V was trimmed by 2 bases and J by 5 bases, leaving 8 bases between them. This CDR3 region has 13 residues. CDR3 sequence reads: CASSPRQEDTQYF. The CDR3 bases are TGTGCCAGCTCACCAAGGCAGGAAGATACGCAGTATTTT.

The chain links TRBV15 to TRBJ2-3, with D perhaps matching TRBD1 (6 bases). Germline lookup yields CDR1 LNHNV and CDR2 YYDKDF (reference sequence). The CDR3 spans 15 residues. The V gene lost 0 bases and the J gene lost 6 bases, with 13 bases spanning the gap. CDR3 DNA sequence: TGTGCCACCAGCAGAGACCCTACAGGGACCGATACGCAGTATTTT. This translates into CATSRDPTGTDTQYF.

This clone was detected a few times. The chain links TRBV27 to TRBJ1-6; TRBD1 agrees at 8 bases. The CDR3 is made up of 16 amino acids. V trimming: 3 bases; J trimming: 4 bases; junction bases outside the gene matches: 5. Germline assignment: CDR1 MNHEY and CDR2 SMNVEV (reference sequence). The CDR3 region has the DNA TGTGCCAGCAGTTTGGGACAGGAGACTTATAATTCACCCCTCCACTTT. Translation gives CASSLGQETYNSPLHF.

DNA of the CDR3: TGTGCCAGCAGACCGGGACACAGCTCCTACGAGCAGTACTTC. It is translated as CASRPGHSSYEQYF. The chain has TRBV11-2 and TRBJ2-7; TRBD1 might be the D (6 bases). The CDR3 has 14 residues. Trimming left V 6 bases short and J 0 bases short, with 12 bases between. Germline-derived CDR1 and CDR2 are SGHAT and FQNNGV.

This clone was seen just once. This sequence joins TRBV14 and TRBJ1-1, with a weak D call TRBD1 (6 bases). The germline V and J ends were trimmed by 5 bases and 6 bases, with 13 bases remaining between them. This CDR3 is 13 amino acids long. Germline loops: CDR1 SGHDN, CDR2 FVKESK. The CDR3 reads CASSWQGRPEAFF. The CDR3 nucleotides read TGTGCCAGCAGCTGGCAGGGGCGACCTGAAGCTTTCTTT.

The chain couples TRBV19 to TRBJ1-3, with 8 bases that match TRBD1. This CDR3 spans 16 amino acids. Germline-derived CDR1 and CDR2 are LNHDA and SQIVND (reference sequence). Unmatched junction bases numbered 12, after V lost 7 bases and J lost 4 bases. The DNA for the CDR3 is TGTGCCAGTACCTCTCGGACAGGGTCTGTCGGAAACACCATATATTTT. As protein: CASTSRTGSVGNTIYF.

The chain has TRBV13 and TRBJ1-1, with 8 bases aligning to TRBD1. This CDR3 contains 14 residues. With 5 bases clipped from V and 4 bases from J, the junction kept 6 bases outside the gene matches. Germline CDR1 is PRHDT and CDR2 is FYEKMQ (reference sequence). The CDR3 DNA follows: TGTGCCAGCAGCCCCCCGGACAGGGCCACTGAAGCTTTCTTT. It encodes CASSPPDRATEAFF.

This chain links TRBV11-3 with TRBJ2-7; 9 nucleotides match TRBD2. After removal of 3 bases from V and 3 bases from J, the junction contained 9 bases not matched to a gene. This CDR3 comprises 16 residues. The germline V gene has CDR1 SGHNT and CDR2 YENEEA. CDR3: CASSFGGREGRYEQYF. DNA for the CDR3: TGTGCCAGCAGCTTTGGGGGGCGGGAGGGCCGCTACGAGCAGTACTTC.

This chain uses TRBV19 with TRBJ2-7, with unresolved D. Trimming pared 5 bases from V and 3 bases from J, leaving 8 bases between. CDR1 is LNHDA, CDR2 SQIVND, per germline (reference sequence). The CDR3 extends over 12 amino acids. As DNA, the CDR3 is TGTGCCAGTAGTGATAACAGCTACGAGCAGTACTTC. This encodes CASSDNSYEQYF. Filled out from reference TRBV19 and TRBJ2-7, the complete variable domain reads DGGITQSPKYLFRKEGQNVTLSCEQNLNHDAMYWYRQDPGQGLRLIYYSQIVNDFQKGDIAEGYSVSREKKESFPLTVTSAQKNPTAFYLCASSDNSYEQYFGPGTRLTVT.

The rearrangement joins TRBV6-6 to TRBJ1-4; 9 nucleotides agree with TRBD1. Germline loops: CDR1 MNHNY, CDR2 SVGAGI (reference sequence). The CDR3 has 15 residues. With V trimmed by 2 bases and J by 7 bases, 5 bases remained unmatched. CDR3 DNA: TGTGCCAGCAGTTACGTCGTGGACAGGGGTGAAAAACTGTTTTTT. Its translation is CASSYVVDRGEKLFF.

This CDR3 is CASKDLDSGVYNEQFF. The CDR3 coding sequence is TGTGCCAGTAAAGACCTGGACAGCGGCGTATACAATGAGCAGTTCTTC. The V call is TRBV19, the J call TRBJ2-1, with D perhaps matching TRBD1 (6 bases). Trimming shortened V by 7 bases and J by 4 bases, and 20 bases separated the two germline ends. Germline loops: CDR1 LNHDA, CDR2 SQIVND (reference sequence). The CDR3 extends over 16 amino acids.

This clone was seen once. The chain combines TRBV6-7 with TRBJ2-1; 12 positions match TRBD2. TRBV6-7 is classed as an ORF, of uncertain function. CDR3 length equals 17 residues. The V and J ends lost 6 bases and 5 bases, in that order; junction bases with no gene match: 11. CDR3 nucleotides: TGTGCCAGCAGCTTCAACCGACTAGCGGGGGTTAACAATGAGCAGTTCTTC. Protein sequence: CASSFNRLAGVNNEQFF.

V gene TRBV7-2 combines with J gene TRBJ2-5; 7 bases are a match to TRBD1. CDR1 SGHTA and CDR2 FQGNSA come from the germline V gene. J gave up 4 bases and V 5 bases, and 7 bases lay outside the gene matches. The CDR3 is 14 amino acids. As DNA, the CDR3 is TGTGCCAGCAGCCCTACAGGGGTCGCAGAGACCCAGTACTTC. This translates into CASSPTGVAETQYF. Combining the CDR3 with reference TRBV7-2 and TRBJ2-5 gives the whole variable domain GAGVSQSPSNKVTEKGKDVELRCDPISGHTALYWYRQSLGQGLEFLIYFQGNSAPDKSGLPSDRFSAERTGGSVSTLTIQRTQQEDSAVYLCASSPTGVAETQYFGPGTRLLVL.

This clone was recorded a few times. The V and J genes are TRBV7-9 and TRBJ2-1; D is undetermined. Per the germline V gene, CDR1 is SEHNR and CDR2 is FQNEAQ (reference sequence). The V gene lost 5 bases and the J gene lost 6 bases, with 14 bases spanning the gap. This CDR3 spans 14 amino acids. CDR3 protein: CASSPEWSFNEQFF. The CDR3 DNA reads TGTGCCAGCAGCCCGGAGTGGAGCTTCAATGAGCAGTTCTTC.

This chain joins TRBV6-5 and TRBJ2-4; the D is unclear. There are 16 residues in the CDR3. Germline V gene sequence: CDR1 MNHEY, CDR2 SVGAGI. Trimming removed 0 bases from V and 0 bases from J, with 9 bases in between. This CDR3 reads CASSYSMSIAKNIQYF. In DNA, the CDR3 is TGTGCCAGCAGTTACTCGATGTCTATAGCCAAAAACATTCAGTACTTC.

The V gene is TRBV4-3, the J gene TRBJ1-2; unclear D gene. This CDR3 is built from 13 residues. Trimming cost V 0 bases and J 7 bases, with 9 bases left between them. Germline V CDR1 and CDR2: LGHNA, YSLEER. CDR3 in DNA: TGCGCCAGCAGCCAAGATTTGGGAGCTGGCTACACCTTC. This encodes CASSQDLGAGYTF.

This clone has just one count. The chain employs TRBV15 and TRBJ2-7; 8 bases agree with TRBD2. V trimming: 5 bases; J trimming: 6 bases; junction bases outside the gene matches: 6. The CDR3 is 13 amino acids. CDR1 is LNHNV and CDR2 is YYDKDF in the germline V gene (reference sequence). CDR3 in DNA: TGTGCCACCAGCTTCCTGGCGGGAGGCGAGCAGTACTTC. Translating gives CATSFLAGGEQYF.

V and J are TRBV30 and TRBJ2-5, with D possibly being TRBD2 (5 bases). The germline V gene encodes CDR1 GTSNPN and CDR2 SVGIG (reference sequence). Between the trimmed V and J ends, which lost 3 bases and 7 bases, there was a span of 9 bases. The CDR3 loop spans 11 amino acids. CDR3 protein: CAWRAAGTQYF. The CDR3 DNA follows: TGTGCCTGGAGGGCGGCGGGGACCCAGTACTTC.

The rearrangement uses TRBV10-2 and TRBJ1-4; a possible D gene is TRBD1 (5 bases). The length of the CDR3 is 14 residues. Trimming removed 3 bases from V and 8 bases from J, with 13 bases in between. Germline V gene data show CDR1 as WSHSY and CDR2 as SAAADI. The CDR3 DNA is TGCGCCAGCAGTGAAGTACGGAGGGACGAAAAACTGTTTTTT. Translating gives CASSEVRRDEKLFF.

This chain joins TRBV11-3 and TRBJ2-7, with 15 bases fitting TRBD2. The CDR3 has 16 residues. The V gene end was trimmed by 2 bases and the J gene end by 6 bases; junction bases not matched to a gene: 5. CDR1 and CDR2 (germline): SGHNT, YENEEA. The CDR3: CASSLRSGLAGGEQYF. Written as DNA, the CDR3 is TGTGCCAGCAGCTTACGGTCGGGACTAGCGGGAGGCGAGCAGTACTTC.

The chain employs TRBV27 and TRBJ1-3; weak D call: TRBD1 (5 bases). Per the germline V gene, CDR1 is MNHEY and CDR2 is SMNVEV (reference sequence). V lost 2 bases and J 7 bases, leaving 21 bases between the germline ends. The CDR3 covers 17 residues. The CDR3 sequence is CASSLTPQAGLLNTIYF. The CDR3 region has the DNA TGTGCCAGCAGTTTAACCCCTCAGGCAGGGTTACTGAACACCATATATTTT.

The chain has TRBV25-1 and TRBJ1-1; tentative D call: TRBD1 (6 bases). Trimming pared 3 bases from V and 3 bases from J, leaving 20 bases between. Germline values: CDR1 MGHDK, CDR2 SYGVNS. The CDR3 runs to 17 residues. The CDR3 region has the DNA TGTGCCAGCAGTGACCGTAGGGCGGGGGCACCTCACACTGAAGCTTTCTTT. It yields the protein CASSDRRAGAPHTEAFF.

The rearrangement uses TRBV7-9 and TRBJ2-6, with D possibly being TRBD1 (6 bases). CDR1 and CDR2 from the germline V gene are SEHNR and FQNEAQ (reference sequence). The CDR3 spans 18 residues. The germline V and J ends were trimmed by 2 bases and 2 bases, with 16 bases remaining between them. CDR3 DNA sequence: TGTGCCAGCAGCTTAACAGGGCTGGCCATCCCTGGGGCCAACGTCCTGACTTTC. Translating it yields CASSLTGLAIPGANVLTF.

This clone came up a few times. The CDR3 loop reads CAISESTGLAFF. In nucleotides, the CDR3 is TGTGCCATCAGTGAGTCGACAGGGCTGGCTTTCTTT. V gene TRBV10-3 combines with J gene TRBJ1-1; 7 bases map to TRBD1. The CDR3 has 12 amino acids. Germline V gives CDR1 ENHRY, CDR2 SYGVKD. J gave up 11 bases and V 0 bases, and 3 bases lay outside the gene matches.

The chain is built from TRBV11-2 and TRBJ2-5; D unresolved. The germline V gene has CDR1 SGHAT and CDR2 FQNNGV. The V end was cut by 3 bases, the J end by 5 bases, with 7 bases between. The CDR3 consists of 12 residues. For the CDR3, the DNA is TGTGCCAGCAGCTTTGTGGAGGAGACCCAGTACTTC. Translated, it gives CASSFVEETQYF.

The J gene is TRBJ2-7, the V gene TRBV7-2; TRBD2 is a possible D gene (6 bases). Germline loops: CDR1 SGHTA, CDR2 FQGNSA. CDR3 length equals 13 residues. Trimming took off 1 base at V and 5 bases at J, with 9 bases between the two ends. Written as DNA, the CDR3 is TGTGCCAGCAGCTTAGTGGGGGGAGACGAGCAGTACTTC. Translated, it gives CASSLVGGDEQYF.

This rearrangement joins TRBV6-1 to TRBJ1-5; D is unclear. Deletions cut 2 bases from V and 4 bases from J, with 12 bases between. This CDR3 is built from 15 residues. Germline CDR1 MNHNS, CDR2 SASEGT. The CDR3, as DNA: TGTGCCAGCAGTGAATTTGTACAGATTAATCAGCCCCAGCATTTT. Protein: CASSEFVQINQPQHF.

This clone was counted only a few times. The rearrangement joins TRBV2 to TRBJ2-5, with 13 bases matching TRBD2. Germline CDR1 and CDR2: SNHLY and FYNNEI. With 6 bases clipped from V and 7 bases from J, the junction kept 8 bases outside the gene matches. This CDR3 spans 15 amino acids. The chain's CDR3 is CASRATSGGAGTQYF. CDR3 DNA sequence: TGTGCCAGCAGGGCTACTAGCGGGGGGGCCGGGACCCAGTACTTC.